The 27 T cell receptor beta chains presented below share a single source sample, sequenced in a study of blood T cell repertoires in COVID-19. Sequencing used immunoSEQ multiplex PCR; TCRdb keeps in-frame clones, though not all of them. Of about 160,000 clones listed, about 89% were seen once; the top ten hold approximately 6.5%. Sequenced input: peripheral blood. The origin of the receptors is a man aged 80 or over with acute or convalescent COVID-19.

The chain recombines TRBV12-5 with TRBJ1-2; tentatively, D is TRBD1 (5 bases). With 1 base removed from V and 2 bases from J, the gap between germline ends came to 11 bases. The CDR3 has 15 residues. Germline CDR1 and CDR2: LGHNT and FRNRAP. The DNA for the CDR3 is TGTGCTAGTGGTTTGGGGACAAACGCCAACTATGGCTACACCTTC. It translates to CASGLGTNANYGYTF.

V and J are TRBV20-1 and TRBJ2-1, with D perhaps matching TRBD2 (6 bases). V lost 3 bases to trimming and J lost 7 bases, with 7 bases between them. CDR3 length: 11 residues. The germline V gene has CDR1 DFQATT and CDR2 SNEGSKA (reference sequence). The CDR3 is CSARGGNEQFF. The CDR3 nucleotides are TGCAGTGCTAGGGGGGGAAATGAGCAGTTCTTC.

The chain joins TRBV14 to TRBJ2-1, with D possibly being TRBD1 (6 bases). Trimming removed 4 bases from V and 11 bases from J, with 12 bases in between. The germline V gene encodes CDR1 SGHDN and CDR2 FVKESK. The CDR3 covers 12 residues. DNA for the CDR3: TGTGCCAGCAGCCCGGACAGAATAAAGCAGTTCTTC. It encodes CASSPDRIKQFF.

This clone was counted once. V gene TRBV20-1 combines with J gene TRBJ2-1, with a weak D call TRBD2 (6 bases). V dropped 3 bases and J dropped 8 bases, with 20 bases sitting between them. CDR1 is DFQATT and CDR2 is SNEGSKA in the germline V gene (reference sequence). This CDR3 has 15 residues. In nucleotides, the CDR3 is TGCAGTGCTAGTCCCCCGGGGGTCTCGTCCTATGAGCAGTTCTTC. Protein product: CSASPPGVSSYEQFF.

The chain carries TRBV29-1 and TRBJ2-3; D remains unclear. V was pared by 1 base and J by 9 bases, with 8 bases between. Germline V CDR1 and CDR2: SQVTM, ANQGSEA. CDR3 size: 11 residues. The DNA of the CDR3 is TGCAGCGTTGAAGTATTAGAGACGCAGTATTTT. It translates to CSVEVLETQYF.

The chain carries TRBV10-2 and TRBJ1-3; 9 nucleotides match TRBD1. The CDR3 is 17 amino acids. CDR1 is WSHSY, CDR2 SAAADI, per germline. V shed 3 bases, J shed 1 base, and the junction held 7 bases outside the gene matches. CDR3 sequence reads: CASSDGRDRVSGNTIYF. DNA of the CDR3: TGCGCCAGCAGTGACGGGAGGGACAGGGTTTCTGGAAACACCATATATTTT.

V and J are TRBV24-1 and TRBJ2-3, with 8 bases fitting TRBD2. The trim removed 6 bases at V and 2 bases at J, leaving 3 bases unmatched. Germline loops: CDR1 KGHDR, CDR2 SFDVKD. This CDR3 is built from 14 residues. The CDR3 nucleotides read TGTGCCACCAGTCGGGGGGGCACCACAGATACGCAGTATTTT. It specifies CATSRGGTTDTQYF.

The rearrangement links TRBV7-6 to TRBJ2-7; 8 bases are shared with TRBD2. Germline assignment: CDR1 SGHVS and CDR2 FNYEAQ. This CDR3 region has 14 residues. J gave up 3 bases and V 5 bases, and 6 bases lay outside the gene matches. The CDR3 nucleotides are TGTGCCAGCAGCACCCCGGGGGGGCTCTACGAGCAGTACTTC. Its protein product is CASSTPGGLYEQYF.

This clone is a singleton in its sample. V and J are TRBV11-2 and TRBJ2-1, with 7 nucleotides matching TRBD1. The CDR3 is 15 residues long. Germline V gives CDR1 SGHAT, CDR2 FQNNGV. V lost 1 base, J lost 5 bases, and 5 bases stayed unmatched. DNA of the CDR3: TGTGCCAGCAGCTTAGCCGGGACAGACAACAATGAGCAGTTCTTC. Residues: CASSLAGTDNNEQFF. The complete variable domain, with remaining parts taken from reference TRBV11-2 and TRBJ2-1, reads EAGVAQSPRYKIIEKRQSVAFWCNPISGHATLYWYQQILGQGPKLLIQFQNNGVVDDSQLPKDRFSAERLKGVDSTLKIQPAKLEDSAVYLCASSLAGTDNNEQFFGPGTRLTVL.

J is TRBJ1-2 and V is TRBV10-3; D is unclear. The ends were cut back, 4 bases at V and 2 bases at J, with 17 bases in the middle. The CDR3 loop spans 16 amino acids. The germline V gene encodes CDR1 ENHRY and CDR2 SYGVKD. As DNA, the CDR3 is TGTGCCATCAGTGTTTCTGAGAGCGTCCAGAACTATGGCTACACCTTC. Translating gives CAISVSESVQNYGYTF.

The chain links TRBV24-1 to TRBJ2-3, with 8 positions matching TRBD2. Trimming took 4 bases from V and 1 from J; bases not matched to a gene: 6. The germline CDR1 and CDR2 sequences are KGHDR and SFDVKD. The CDR3 runs 16 residues. For the CDR3, the DNA is TGTGCCACCAGTGAGGCGGCGGGGGGCGGCACAGATACGCAGTATTTT. Its translation is CATSEAAGGGTDTQYF.

The chain recombines TRBV5-1 with TRBJ2-3; D unresolved. The germline V gene has CDR1 SGHRS and CDR2 YFSETQ. V was pared by 0 bases and J by 0 bases, with 11 bases between. The CDR3 sequence is 16 residues long. The CDR3 region is CASSLAPGTSTDTQYF. CDR3 coding DNA: TGCGCCAGCAGCTTGGCCCCAGGAACTAGCACAGATACGCAGTATTTT.

The V gene is TRBV30, the J gene TRBJ2-2, with D perhaps TRBD2 (5 bases). The CDR3 contains 14 residues. V was cut by 2 bases and J by 7 bases, with 14 bases left in between. Looked up from germline, CDR1 is GTSNPN and CDR2 is SVGIG (reference sequence). CDR3 in DNA: TGTGCCTGGAGTATACCGGGGATCAACGGGGAGCTGTTTTTT. Translated, it gives CAWSIPGINGELFF.

The chain combines TRBV7-2 with TRBJ2-1; 11 bases align to TRBD1. The CDR3 consists of 16 residues. The germline V gene has CDR1 SGHTA and CDR2 FQGNSA. V dropped 1 base and J dropped 6; count of bases not matched to a gene: 5. The CDR3 reads CASSLGTGGGLNEQFF. Written as DNA, the CDR3 is TGTGCCAGCAGCTTAGGGACAGGGGGCGGTCTCAATGAGCAGTTCTTC.

The CDR3 DNA is TGTGCCAGCAGCCCGGAGGGACAGGGGGCTAACGAGCAGTACTTC. Its translation is CASSPEGQGANEQYF. The V and J genes are TRBV5-4 and TRBJ2-7; 12 positions agree with TRBD1. The junction had 7 bases not matched to a gene; V was cut back by 4 bases and J by 5 bases. Germline V CDR1 and CDR2: SGHNT, YYREEE (reference sequence). The CDR3 covers 15 residues.

The chain uses TRBV6-5 and TRBJ1-1; TRBD1 aligns across 8 bases. The V gene end was trimmed by 0 bases and the J gene end by 6 bases; junction bases not matched to a gene: 6. From germline, CDR1 is MNHEY and CDR2 SVGAGI. The CDR3 totals 15 residues. CDR3 sequence reads: CASSYSPWTGPEAFF. In DNA form, the CDR3 reads TGTGCCAGCAGTTACTCGCCATGGACAGGGCCTGAAGCTTTCTTT.

The chain links TRBV19 to TRBJ1-5, with D unclear. Trimming cost V 0 bases and J 0 bases, with 12 bases left between them. The germline gives CDR1 LNHDA, CDR2 SQIVND (reference sequence). The CDR3 loop spans 17 amino acids. The CDR3 region has the DNA TGTGCCAGTAGTATAGATGTTGCGGAGACTAGCAATCAGCCCCAGCATTTT. The encoded protein is CASSIDVAETSNQPQHF.

This clone was seen a few times. The J gene is TRBJ2-3, the V gene TRBV27, with D maybe TRBD2 (6 bases). V dropped 6 bases and J dropped 2 bases, with 9 bases sitting between them. The CDR3 contains 13 residues. Germline V gene data show CDR1 as MNHEY and CDR2 as SMNVEV (reference sequence). CDR3 protein: CASRAGSTDTQYF. The CDR3 DNA reads TGTGCCAGCAGGGCGGGGTCCACAGATACGCAGTATTTT.

J is TRBJ2-4 and V is TRBV11-2, with 8 bases that match TRBD2. CDR3 length: 19 amino acids. The germline CDR1 and CDR2 sequences are SGHAT and FQNNGV. Trimming removed 3 bases from V and 0 bases from J; junction bases left unmatched: 13. The CDR3 loop reads CASSLIGTRGGLAKNIQYF. The DNA for the CDR3 is TGTGCCAGCAGCTTGATCGGGACTAGAGGGGGGCTAGCCAAAAACATTCAGTACTTC.

The chain carries TRBV11-2 and TRBJ2-7; no firm D call. Germline lookup yields CDR1 SGHAT and CDR2 FQNNGV. The CDR3 runs to 15 residues. V was pared by 0 bases and J by 2 bases, with 11 bases between. The CDR3 loop reads CASSLEVNYPYEQYF. The DNA of the CDR3 is TGTGCCAGCAGCTTAGAAGTTAACTACCCCTACGAGCAGTACTTC.

This rearrangement joins TRBV7-8 to TRBJ1-5; D uncertain. The CDR3 length is 13 residues. The germline CDR1 and CDR2 sequences are SGHVS and FQNEAQ. Trimming stripped 1 base from V and 5 bases from J, with 6 bases between. The DNA for the CDR3 is TGTGCCAGCAGCTTAGTAGCCGATCAGCCCCAGCATTTT. It is translated as CASSLVADQPQHF.

The chain links TRBV28 to TRBJ1-1; D call uncertain. CDR1 and CDR2 (germline): MDHEN, SYDVKM. Trimming shortened V by 5 bases and J by 1 base, and 8 bases separated the two germline ends. CDR3 length: 13 amino acids. CDR3 DNA sequence: TGTGCCAGCAGTACTACAAGGAACACTGAAGCTTTCTTT. This gives the protein CASSTTRNTEAFF.

This clone came up once. V and J are TRBV6-6 and TRBJ2-5; 11 bases agree with TRBD1. This CDR3 spans 15 amino acids. V shed 2 bases, J shed 4 bases, and the junction held 3 bases outside the gene matches. The germline gives CDR1 MNHNY, CDR2 SVGAGI (reference sequence). CDR3 protein: CASSYEDRGRETQYF. DNA for the CDR3: TGTGCCAGCAGTTACGAGGACAGGGGGCGAGAGACCCAGTACTTC.

The chain links TRBV30 to TRBJ2-2, with a weak D call TRBD1 (5 bases). Germline CDR1 is GTSNPN and CDR2 is SVGIG (reference sequence). The CDR3 length is 13 residues. With 3 bases removed from V and 1 base from J, the gap between germline ends came to 6 bases. The CDR3 bases are TGTGCCTGGAGAGGGGAGAACACCGGGGAGCTGTTTTTT. This gives the protein CAWRGENTGELFF.

This chain uses TRBV3-1 (or the pseudogene TRBV3-2) with TRBJ2-1; TRBD2 agrees at 8 bases. From germline, CDR1 is LGHDT and CDR2 YNNKEL (reference sequence). Trimming removed 2 bases from V and 4 bases from J; junction bases left unmatched: 4. The CDR3 is 15 residues long. The CDR3 sequence: CASSQQAGAYNEQFF. CDR3 DNA sequence: TGTGCCAGCAGCCAACAAGCGGGAGCGTACAATGAGCAGTTCTTC.

This sequence joins TRBV6-1 and TRBJ2-7; no firm D call. Germline CDR1 is MNHNS and CDR2 is SASEGT. The ends were cut back, 2 bases at V and 2 bases at J, with 7 bases in the middle. This CDR3 has 13 residues. This chain's CDR3 is CASSELQPYEQYF. In DNA, the CDR3 is TGTGCCAGCAGTGAACTACAGCCCTACGAGCAGTACTTC.

The rearrangement uses TRBV28 and TRBJ2-4, with D possibly being TRBD1 (5 bases). V was cut by 3 bases and J by 7 bases, with 13 bases left in between. Germline CDR1 and CDR2: MDHEN and SYDVKM. This CDR3 is 14 amino acids long. This chain's CDR3 is CASSLGQGGNIQYF. For the CDR3, the DNA is TGTGCCAGCAGTTTGGGGCAGGGCGGTAACATTCAGTACTTC.